A single sample is the source of the 20 T cell receptor beta chains below, sequenced in a study of blood T cells in healthy people across ages. Then a second PCR, running roughly 6 to 11 cycles, was carried out with a sample-barcoded 5' primer and a J-beta primer mix. Via MiXCR, TCRdb re-called the 5' RACE reads, giving one row per CDR3 protein. The table lists under 2 million distinct CDR3 sequences, 30% to 35% of them singletons. The sample was blood. The source of these receptors is a woman aged 25-40 years in good health.

There are a few counts of this clonotype. The chain couples TRBV12-3 or TRBV12-4 to TRBJ1-4; D not resolved. The V end lost 6 bases, the J end lost 13 bases, and 12 bases lay between the germline ends. The CDR3 length is 11 residues. In nucleotides, the CDR3 is TGTGCCAGCAGCCGTCCGGGCCGACTGTTTTTT. Its translation: CASSRPGRLFF.

The gene calls are TRBV2 and TRBJ2-7; 8 bases agree with TRBD2. J was trimmed by 1 base and V by 7 bases; bases with no gene match: 6. CDR1 is SNHLY, CDR2 FYNNEI, per germline. CDR3 length: 14 amino acids. The CDR3 loop is CASTPSGGSYEQYF. In DNA form, the CDR3 reads TGTGCCAGCACCCCAAGCGGGGGATCCTACGAGCAGTACTTC.

This clonotype was seen just once. The J gene is TRBJ1-2, the V gene TRBV7-2, with a weak D call TRBD1 (6 bases). This CDR3 is 16 amino acids long. Per the germline V gene, CDR1 is SGHTA and CDR2 is FQGNSA. V lost 1 base to trimming and J lost 2 bases, with 14 bases between them. DNA for the CDR3: TGTGCCAGCAGCTTAGAGGGTGGGGGCCTGAACTATGGCTACACCTTC. Protein sequence: CASSLEGGGLNYGYTF.

The CDR3 reads CASSQERTGSEQYF. The CDR3 coding sequence is TGTGCCAGCAGCCAGGAACGAACAGGGAGCGAGCAGTACTTC. The J gene is TRBJ2-7, the V gene TRBV3-1, with D perhaps TRBD1 (6 bases). Looked up from germline, CDR1 is LGHDT and CDR2 is YNNKEL (reference sequence). Trimming pared 3 bases from V and 6 bases from J, leaving 15 bases between. The CDR3 runs 14 residues.

This chain links TRBV2 with TRBJ2-3; a possible D gene is TRBD2 (6 bases). Deletions cut 1 base from V and 1 base from J, with 9 bases between. The CDR3 is 15 amino acids. From germline, CDR1 is SNHLY and CDR2 FYNNEI. DNA of the CDR3: TGTGCCAGCAGTGAAGATCCTAGCGGCACAGATACGCAGTATTTT. Protein sequence: CASSEDPSGTDTQYF.

This clonotype has a handful of counts. V is TRBV28 and J is TRBJ1-5; D call uncertain. The CDR3 totals 15 residues. V lost 3 bases to trimming and J lost 3 bases, with 12 bases between them. The germline V gene encodes CDR1 MDHEN and CDR2 SYDVKM. CDR3 residues: CASSFLNTNNQPQHF. The CDR3 DNA reads as TGTGCCAGCAGTTTCTTGAATACCAACAATCAGCCCCAGCATTTT.

This clonotype came up a few times. Because the CDR3's place on the DNA is in doubt, the DNA is left out and the CDR3 is given as listed by TCRdb. The V and J genes are TRBV28 and TRBJ2-7; the tabulated D call, TRBD2, remains unverified against the DNA. The CDR3 comprises 19 residues, both ends counted. Germline V gene sequence: CDR1 MDHEN, CDR2 SYDVKM. Here the CDR3 reads CASSTSLRLAGLFLPEQYF.

This sequence joins TRBV5-1 and TRBJ2-7; tentatively, D is TRBD1 (6 bases). V was pared by 4 bases and J by 2 bases, with 16 bases between. CDR3 length: 15 residues. Germline loops: CDR1 SGHRS, CDR2 YFSETQ. CDR3 region: CASSRGQFSPYEQYF. In DNA, the CDR3 is TGCGCCAGCAGCCGAGGACAGTTTAGTCCCTACGAGCAGTACTTC.

As to this clonotype: A much larger clone lies a single base off, so this may be a read error. The CDR3 is CTSKYGVMGTDTQYF. Here the CDR3 DNA reads TGTACCAGCAAGTATGGGGTTATGGGCACAGATACGCAGTATTTT. The J gene is TRBJ2-3, the V gene TRBV2; no definite D call. CDR1 is SNHLY, CDR2 FYNNEI, per germline. CDR3 length equals 15 residues.

This clonotype was seen a single time. The rearrangement uses TRBV4-1 and TRBJ2-2; 11 bases align to TRBD2. Germline CDR1 is MGHRA and CDR2 is YSYEKL. The CDR3 totals 16 residues. The junction had 6 bases not matched to a gene; V was cut back by 4 bases and J by 5 bases. The CDR3 loop is CASSRGLAEETGELFF. CDR3 DNA: TGCGCCAGCAGCCGGGGACTAGCGGAAGAAACCGGGGAGCTGTTTTTT.

On this clonotype itself: Relative to the germline gene, one junction end is altered; a read error may explain this. The CDR3 nucleotides are TGCAGTGCTAGAGGAACAGGGCCTCGGGGCTGCACCTTC. It translates to CSARGTGPRGCTF. The chain combines TRBV20-1 with TRBJ1-2; D might be TRBD1 (6 bases). Germline V gives CDR1 DFQATT, CDR2 SNEGSKA (reference sequence). The CDR3 is made up of 13 amino acids.

This sequence joins TRBV6-5 and TRBJ1-1, with a possible D match to TRBD1 (5 bases). Germline loops: CDR1 MNHEY, CDR2 SVGAGI. CDR3 length: 15 residues. With 6 bases removed from V and 8 bases from J, the gap between germline ends came to 22 bases. CDR3 in amino acids: CASSPPGPALGEAFF. The CDR3 DNA is TGTGCCAGCAGCCCCCCGGGACCGGCTTTGGGAGAAGCTTTCTTT.

This clonotype has just a few counts. This chain links TRBV20-1 with TRBJ2-1; no clear D. Trimming stripped 1 base from V and 0 bases from J, with 10 bases between. The V gene's germline CDR1 is DFQATT and CDR2 SNEGSKA (reference sequence). The CDR3 consists of 15 residues. CDR3 loop: CSARGARHSYNEQFF. For the CDR3, the DNA is TGCAGTGCTAGAGGGGCCCGTCACTCCTACAATGAGCAGTTCTTC.

The chain couples TRBV7-2 to TRBJ2-3; 13 bases match TRBD2. The germline V gene has CDR1 SGHTA and CDR2 FQGNSA. The CDR3 extends over 16 amino acids. V gave up 5 bases and J gave up 2 bases; unmatched junction bases: 4. CDR3 nucleotides: TGTGCCAGCAGCAAACTAGCGGGGGGGCTCACAGATACGCAGTATTTT. It specifies CASSKLAGGLTDTQYF.

This clonotype has a handful of counts. V and J are TRBV11-2 and TRBJ2-7, with 7 bases fitting TRBD1. CDR1 and CDR2 from the germline V gene are SGHAT and FQNNGV. V trimming: 4 bases; J trimming: 2 bases; junction bases outside the gene matches: 14. There are 17 residues in the CDR3. Here the CDR3 reads CASSSPRWTGQPYEQYF. Here the CDR3 DNA reads TGTGCCAGCAGCTCCCCTCGCTGGACAGGCCAACCCTACGAGCAGTACTTC.

This chain connects TRBV21-1 to TRBJ2-1; the D call TRBD1 from the table was never checked on the DNA. The closer fit of TRBJ2-7 to the DNA end suggests the J call may be wrong. TRBV21-1 is listed as a pseudogene. This CDR3 spans 16 amino acids. The CDR3 DNA sequence: TGTGCCAGCATAGATACGGGACAGCAATCCTACGATGAGCAGTACTTC. Residues: CASIDTGQQSYDEQYF.

This clonotype was detected a few times. This chain connects TRBV5-1 to TRBJ2-1; 11 bases line up with TRBD2. The J segment lost 10 bases and the V segment lost 4 bases, leaving 7 bases of the junction unmatched. The CDR3 consists of 14 residues. Germline V gene data show CDR1 as SGHRS and CDR2 as YFSETQ. CDR3 residues: CASSGTSGSIEQFF. CDR3 coding DNA: TGCGCCAGCAGCGGGACTAGCGGATCGATCGAGCAGTTCTTC.

This clonotype was picked up a small number of times. The V call is TRBV15, the J call TRBJ1-2; D ambiguous. This CDR3 is built from 14 residues. The germline V gene has CDR1 LNHNV and CDR2 YYDKDF (reference sequence). The ends were cut back, 0 bases at V and 6 bases at J, with 11 bases in the middle. CDR3 sequence: CATSRDEAVNGYTF. Written as DNA, the CDR3 is TGTGCCACCAGCAGAGATGAGGCAGTCAATGGCTACACCTTC.

The J gene is TRBJ1-1, the V gene TRBV30; the D is unclear. In germline, CDR1 is GTSNPN, CDR2 SVGIG (reference sequence). V gave up 2 bases and J gave up 6 bases, with 4 bases separating them. The CDR3 spans 10 residues. CDR3 sequence reads: CAWSRAEAFF. The CDR3 DNA follows: TGTGCCTGGAGTAGGGCTGAAGCTTTCTTT.

The chain links TRBV20-1 to TRBJ1-6; maybe TRBD1 (6 bases). The V and J ends lost 6 bases and 0 bases respectively, with 15 bases between them. Per the germline V gene, CDR1 is DFQATT and CDR2 is SNEGSKA (reference sequence). CDR3 length: 16 amino acids. DNA of the CDR3: TGCAGTGCCCGACAGGAGGAGTCCTCCTATAATTCACCCCTCCACTTT. This gives the protein CSARQEESSYNSPLHF.